The T cell receptor (beta chain) described here comes from a study of blood T cell repertoires in COVID-19. Study details: Samples representing acute and convalescent COVID-19 were sourced from the United States, Italy and Spain.

Per the original methods: By means of reference gene primer amplification, nucleated cell counts were estimated. Profiling relied on immunoSEQ multiplex PCR, and the TCRdb table lists in-frame clones only, not all of them. Clone size and V and J calls were adopted from that table, with D and trimming inferred from the DNA. The profile shows around 200,000 clones, under 85% of them singletons. The CDR3 totals 13 residues. CDR1 SGHNT and CDR2 YYREEE come from the germline V gene (reference sequence). V lost 0 bases and J 6 bases, leaving 9 bases between the germline ends. The receptor was derived from a human donor in a cohort sampled during active COVID-19. Material for sequencing was peripheral blood. The chain joins TRBV5-4 to TRBJ1-1; D possibly corresponds to TRBD1 (6 bases). The CDR3 DNA is TGTGCCAGCAGCTTGGCTGAGGGGGCTGAAGCTTTCTTT. As protein: CASSLAEGAEAFF.